This is a list of T cell receptor beta chains from one sample in a study of technical replicates of blood from a handful of donors. The protocol was immunoSEQ multiplex PCR, while the TCRdb copy is restricted to in-frame clones and leaves out a portion. The repertoire has around 80,000 clones, about 94% of them found once; the top ten carry under 0.4%. Sequencing was carried out using T cells isolated from PBMCs. These receptor sequences come from a human donor in good health. Each CDR3 is given with its conserved first and last residue.

>TRBJ1-2|TRBV7-9
CASSYDRVIGYTF
>TRBJ2-5|TRBV9
CASSPRWEEGETQYF
>TRBJ2-1|TRBV5-4
CASSLAGASYNEQFF
>TRBJ1-1|TRBV10-1
CASRPRGMSTEAFF
>TRBJ1-2|TRBV9
CASSVGMVDGYTF
>TRBJ1-1|TRBV9
CASSTSGDTNTEAFF
>TRBJ2-3|TRBV11-3
CASSPPPRDTQYF
>TRBJ1-1|TRBV30
CAWSLALLENTEAFF
>TRBJ2-2|TRBV7-9
CASRKGDTFTGELFF
>TRBJ2-7|TRBV28
CASIRTGNIRPPEQYF
>TRBJ2-3|TRBV19
CASSPTSSGRVDTQYF
>TRBJ2-3|TRBV2
CASFRRTTDTQYF
>TRBJ1-4|TRBV7-8
CASSLEEGDGEKLFF
>TRBJ2-7|TRBV6-5
CASSRTLSRYEQYF
>TRBJ2-2|TRBV2
CASKGQDALADGGELFF
>TRBJ1-2|TRBV5-6
CASSTIRVRGYTF
>TRBJ2-7|TRBV11-2
CASSSLVIRNEQYF
>TRBJ1-1|TRBV9
CASSAGHPAFF
>TRBJ2-3|TRBV6-4
CASSDSLRSSTDTQYF
>TRBJ2-7|TRBV11-1
CASSRTSVPYEQYF
>TRBJ2-3|TRBV28
CASSSLSSGRNTQYF
>TRBJ2-2|TRBV11-2
CASSLPGNTGELFF
>TRBJ2-7|TRBV7-9
CASSTGTSNSYEQYF
>TRBJ2-5|TRBV9
CASSAHVKPGETQYF
>TRBJ1-1|TRBV19
CASSEQGWNTEAFF
>TRBJ1-1|TRBV7-9
CASSLTGDNTEAFF
>TRBJ1-5|TRBV19
CASRGTGGQPQHF
>TRBJ2-2|TRBV30
CAWSVLGGELFF
>TRBJ2-3|TRBV18
CASSPGWDSSLDTQYF
>TRBJ2-7|TRBV19
CASSINYEQYF
>TRBJ1-3|TRBV28
CASRRVDTIYF
>TRBJ2-7|TRBV11-3
CASSLDSSYEQYF
>TRBJ2-7|TRBV4-3
CASSQEGPGEPAYEQYF
>TRBJ2-7|TRBV29-1
CSVVGGSSYEQYF
>TRBJ1-5|TRBV4-1
CASSQVKGLDQPQHF
>TRBJ2-7|TRBV5-1
CASSLGLTYEQYF
>TRBJ2-7|TRBV19
CASSFAQGSYEQYF
>TRBJ2-6|TRBV28
CASSSGESGANVLTF
>TRBJ1-5|TRBV19
CASSIDNSNQPQHF
>TRBJ2-1|TRBV25-1
CASVRDRGYNEQFF
>TRBJ2-1|TRBV7-3
CASSLGLADNEQFF